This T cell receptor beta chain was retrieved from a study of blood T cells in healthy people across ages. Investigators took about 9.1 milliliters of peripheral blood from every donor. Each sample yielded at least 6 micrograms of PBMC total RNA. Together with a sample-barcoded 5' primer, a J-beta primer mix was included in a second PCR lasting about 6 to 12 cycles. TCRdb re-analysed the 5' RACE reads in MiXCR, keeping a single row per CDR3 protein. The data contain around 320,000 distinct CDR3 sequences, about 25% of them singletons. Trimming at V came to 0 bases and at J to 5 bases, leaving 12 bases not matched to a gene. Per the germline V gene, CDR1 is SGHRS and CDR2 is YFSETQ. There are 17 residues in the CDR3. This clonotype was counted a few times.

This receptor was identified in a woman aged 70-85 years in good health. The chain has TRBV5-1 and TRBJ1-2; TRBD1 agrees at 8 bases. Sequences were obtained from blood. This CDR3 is CASSLASSGGVFYGYTF. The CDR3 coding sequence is TGCGCCAGCAGCTTGGCGTCGTCAGGGGGCGTCTTTTATGGCTACACCTTC.